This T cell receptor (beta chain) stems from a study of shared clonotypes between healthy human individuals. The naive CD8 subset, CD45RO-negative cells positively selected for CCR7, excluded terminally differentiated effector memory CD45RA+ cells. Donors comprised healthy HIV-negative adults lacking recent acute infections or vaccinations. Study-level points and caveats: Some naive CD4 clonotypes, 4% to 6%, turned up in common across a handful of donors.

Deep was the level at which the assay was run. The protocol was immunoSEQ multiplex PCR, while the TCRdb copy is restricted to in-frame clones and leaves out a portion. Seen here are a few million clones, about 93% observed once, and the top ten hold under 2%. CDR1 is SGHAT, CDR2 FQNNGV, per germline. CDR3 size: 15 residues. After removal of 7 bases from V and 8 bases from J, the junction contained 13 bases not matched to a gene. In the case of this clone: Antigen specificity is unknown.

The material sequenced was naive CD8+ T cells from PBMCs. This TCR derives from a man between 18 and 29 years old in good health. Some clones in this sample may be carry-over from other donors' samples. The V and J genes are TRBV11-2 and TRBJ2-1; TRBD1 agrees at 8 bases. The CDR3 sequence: CASTVGQDVIDEQFF. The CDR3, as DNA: TGTGCCAGCACCGTGGGACAGGACGTTATAGATGAGCAGTTCTTC.